Below, 30 T cell receptor beta chains from the same sample are listed, as sequenced in a study of T cell changes during pregnancy in multiple sclerosis. Assay used: immunoSEQ multiplex PCR; TCRdb lists only in-frame clones, some missing. This table holds tens of thousands of clones, about 92% found once. Source: CD4+ T cells from peripheral blood mononuclear cells, taken in the second trimester of pregnancy. The origin of the receptors is a female donor with multiple sclerosis, enrolled in a pregnancy study.

The V call is TRBV29-1, the J call TRBJ2-7, with TRBD1 matching 10 bases. V was clipped by 4 bases and J by 4 bases; unmatched bases: 4. In germline, CDR1 is SQVTM, CDR2 ANQGSEA. The CDR3 is 13 residues long. Written as DNA, the CDR3 is TGCAGCGTTGGTGACAGGGGGCGTTACGAGCAGTACTTC. It is translated as CSVGDRGRYEQYF.

The V gene is TRBV11-2, the J gene TRBJ2-7, with D possibly matching TRBD2 (5 bases). V lost 6 bases to trimming and J lost 6 bases, with 12 bases between them. Germline V gives CDR1 SGHAT, CDR2 FQNNGV. The CDR3 has 12 amino acids. CDR3 region: CASSSQGSEQYF. The CDR3 nucleotides are TGTGCCAGCAGTTCGCAAGGGAGCGAGCAGTACTTC.

V usage is TRBV7-8 and J usage is TRBJ2-7, with D possibly matching TRBD2 (5 bases). V was pared by 6 bases and J by 4 bases, with 13 bases between. Germline-derived CDR1 and CDR2 are SGHVS and FQNEAQ. This CDR3 has 13 amino acids. The CDR3 protein is CASRLDLLYEQYF. The DNA of the CDR3 is TGTGCCAGCAGGTTGGACTTACTATACGAGCAGTACTTC.

The V call is TRBV30, the J call TRBJ2-2, with TRBD1 as a possible D gene (5 bases). With 0 bases removed from V and 4 bases from J, the gap between germline ends came to 12 bases. Germline-derived CDR1 and CDR2 are GTSNPN and SVGIG (reference sequence). This CDR3 has 15 amino acids. In DNA form, the CDR3 reads TGTGCCTGGAGTGTACAGGCGATTAGCACCGGGGAGCTGTTTTTT. Protein: CAWSVQAISTGELFF.

The chain carries TRBV5-1 and TRBJ2-3; D is perhaps TRBD2 (6 bases). V gave up 4 bases and J gave up 1 base, with 7 bases separating them. Germline values: CDR1 SGHRS, CDR2 YFSETQ. CDR3 length: 13 amino acids. The CDR3 protein is CASSREGTDTQYF. Here the CDR3 DNA reads TGCGCCAGCAGCAGGGAGGGCACAGATACGCAGTATTTT.

This sequence joins TRBV6-1 and TRBJ1-2, with TRBD1 matching 10 bases. Germline CDR1 is MNHNS and CDR2 is SASEGT. The CDR3 is 14 amino acids. Losses at the gene ends were 6 bases for V and 8 bases for J; bases not matched to a gene: 9. The DNA for the CDR3 is TGTGCCAGCAGCTCCGGGACAGGGGTGTTCGGCTACACCTTC. This codes for CASSSGTGVFGYTF.

The rearrangement uses TRBV5-1 and TRBJ2-3, with 9 nucleotides matching TRBD2. The CDR3 consists of 17 residues. Trimming removed 0 bases from V and 4 bases from J; junction bases left unmatched: 9. Germline CDR1 is SGHRS and CDR2 is YFSETQ. The CDR3 coding sequence is TGCGCCAGCAGCTTGGGGAGGTCTAGCGGGACATCAGATACGCAGTATTTT. Protein product: CASSLGRSSGTSDTQYF.

The chain uses TRBV12-5 and TRBJ2-1; no clear D gene. V gave up 7 bases and J gave up 6 bases, with 22 bases separating them. Germline V gene lookup returns CDR1 LGHNT and CDR2 FRNRAP. The CDR3 loop spans 16 amino acids. The CDR3 DNA reads TGTGCTAGTGCCCCGCCCCAGGCAGGTTCCCTCAATGAGCAGTTCTTC. Its translation is CASAPPQAGSLNEQFF.

The V call is TRBV5-1, the J call TRBJ2-3; TRBD1 aligns across 9 bases. The V gene end was trimmed by 3 bases and the J gene end by 0 bases; junction bases not matched to a gene: 8. The CDR3 runs 17 residues. Per germline, CDR1 SGHRS and CDR2 YFSETQ. CDR3 DNA sequence: TGCGCCAGCAGCTCTGGACAGGGGCCCTCTAGCACAGATACGCAGTATTTT. Translating it yields CASSSGQGPSSTDTQYF.

This chain connects TRBV2 to TRBJ1-5; no clear D gene. V dropped 4 bases and J dropped 5 bases, with 3 bases sitting between them. This CDR3 contains 11 residues. Germline V CDR1 and CDR2: SNHLY, FYNNEI. CDR3 region: CASSGDQPQHF. CDR3 DNA sequence: TGTGCCAGCAGTGGAGATCAGCCCCAGCATTTT.

This clone has just one count. The chain links TRBV28 to TRBJ2-7, with D perhaps matching TRBD2 (5 bases). Germline CDR1 and CDR2: MDHEN and SYDVKM. V shed 4 bases and J shed 5 bases, with 9 bases lying between them. This CDR3 comprises 12 residues. The CDR3 protein is CASSSAGNEQYF. The DNA of the CDR3 is TGTGCCAGCAGTTCGGCCGGGAACGAGCAGTACTTC.

The V call is TRBV6-5, the J call TRBJ2-3, with D maybe TRBD2 (5 bases). V dropped 5 bases and J dropped 7 bases, with 10 bases sitting between them. The CDR3 consists of 12 residues. The germline CDR1 and CDR2 sequences are MNHEY and SVGAGI. CDR3 nucleotide sequence: TGTGCCAGCAGTGGCGGGCGAAATACGCAGTATTTT. This encodes CASSGGRNTQYF.

CDR3 DNA: TGTGCCAGCTCACCTATGGGACAGCTTAACACTGAAGCTTTCTTT. The encoded protein is CASSPMGQLNTEAFF. J is TRBJ1-1 and V is TRBV18, with TRBD1 identical over 7 bases. V dropped 3 bases and J dropped 2; count of bases not matched to a gene: 6. Germline loops: CDR1 KGHSH, CDR2 LQKENI. The CDR3 is 15 residues long. The full variable domain, with the rest looked up from reference TRBV18 and TRBJ1-1, is NAGVMQNPRHLVRRRGQEARLRCSPMKGHSHVYWYRQLPEEGLKFMVYLQKENIIDESGMPKERFSAEFPKEGPSILRIQQVVRGDSAAYFCASSPMGQLNTEAFFGQGTRLTVV.

V gene TRBV29-1 combines with J gene TRBJ2-7; D may be TRBD2 (6 bases). The CDR3 contains 15 residues. Trimming pared 7 bases from V and 7 bases from J, leaving 26 bases between. Germline CDR1 and CDR2: SQVTM and ANQGSEA. The CDR3 DNA is TGCAGCGCAGAGCGAAGGGACTCCCGAGGTCGGGAGCAGTACTTC. Translation gives CSAERRDSRGREQYF.

The chain recombines TRBV28 with TRBJ1-5; 7 bases fit TRBD1. The CDR3 loop spans 15 amino acids. CDR1 is MDHEN and CDR2 is SYDVKM in the germline V gene. The V segment lost 5 bases and the J segment 3 bases; nucleotides outside the gene matches: 7. Written as DNA, the CDR3 is TGTGCCAGCAGTGGATCCGGGACAGCCAATCAGCCCCAGCATTTT. Translating it yields CASSGSGTANQPQHF.

The V call is TRBV6-1, the J call TRBJ1-2; 9 bases line up with TRBD1. The CDR3 is 14 amino acids. Germline V gives CDR1 MNHNS, CDR2 SASEGT. Trimming cost V 3 bases and J 11 bases; bases outside gene matches: 10. In DNA form, the CDR3 reads TGTGCCAGCAGTGAGGGGACAGGGAGGATGAGGTACACCTTC. Protein product: CASSEGTGRMRYTF.

This clone was counted once. The rearrangement links TRBV5-1 to TRBJ2-5; TRBD2 matches 13 bases. The DNA end favors TRBJ2-7, so the J call may be wrong. This CDR3 is 15 amino acids long. Germline CDR1 is SGHRS and CDR2 is YFSETQ. Here the CDR3 reads CASSPPGLAGPEQYF. In DNA, the CDR3 is TGCGCCAGCAGCCCACCGGGACTAGCGGGACCCGAGCAGTACTTC.

This chain joins TRBV6-1 and TRBJ1-2; the match to TRBD1 covers 7 bases. J was trimmed by 8 bases and V by 4 bases; bases with no gene match: 4. CDR3 length: 12 residues. The germline V gene encodes CDR1 MNHNS and CDR2 SASEGT. DNA of the CDR3: TGTGCCAGCAGTGGACAGGGAAAGGGCTACACCTTC. Residues: CASSGQGKGYTF.

The rearrangement joins TRBV19 to TRBJ1-1; D is ambiguous. This CDR3 is built from 14 residues. V was trimmed by 4 bases and J by 1 base, leaving 10 bases between them. Germline V gene lookup returns CDR1 LNHDA and CDR2 SQIVND (reference sequence). The CDR3 coding sequence is TGTGCCAGTAGTAGAATTTCAGGGAACACTGAAGCTTTCTTT. Translating gives CASSRISGNTEAFF.

The V gene is TRBV18, the J gene TRBJ1-2; 9 bases align to TRBD1. Germline CDR1 reads KGHSH; CDR2 reads LQKENI. Unmatched junction bases numbered 10, after V lost 3 bases and J lost 5 bases. This CDR3 region has 16 residues. CDR3 coding DNA: TGTGCCAGCTCACCCGACTCGGACAGGGGCCGTTATGGCTACACCTTC. Residues: CASSPDSDRGRYGYTF.

The rearrangement links TRBV30 to TRBJ2-7; a weak D match, TRBD1 (6 bases). Germline V gene data show CDR1 as GTSNPN and CDR2 as SVGIG (reference sequence). V lost 6 bases and J 3 bases, leaving 9 bases between the germline ends. The CDR3 runs 11 residues. The CDR3 sequence is CACRTDYEQYF. In DNA, the CDR3 is TGTGCCTGCAGGACAGACTACGAGCAGTACTTC.

The chain combines TRBV2 with TRBJ2-7; no clear D gene. The V end lost 3 bases, the J end lost 4 bases, and 10 bases lay between the germline ends. Germline V gives CDR1 SNHLY, CDR2 FYNNEI. This CDR3 has 13 residues. Here the CDR3 DNA reads TGTGCCAGCAGTGAGCAGGCCCGTTACGAGCAGTACTTC. Protein product: CASSEQARYEQYF.

The chain joins TRBV28 to TRBJ2-7; no firm D call. The V gene lost 4 bases and the J gene lost 5 bases, with 18 bases spanning the gap. Germline CDR1 is MDHEN and CDR2 is SYDVKM. The CDR3 runs to 15 residues. The CDR3 loop reads CASSSLAELHHEQYF. The CDR3 nucleotides are TGTGCCAGCAGTTCCCTGGCGGAGTTGCACCACGAGCAGTACTTC.

This chain joins TRBV19 and TRBJ2-3; D remains unclear. This CDR3 spans 13 amino acids. V was clipped by 5 bases and J by 6 bases, with 12 bases between them. Germline V CDR1 and CDR2: LNHDA, SQIVND (reference sequence). CDR3 protein: CASSLLSEDTQYF. In DNA, the CDR3 is TGTGCCAGTAGTCTCCTCTCCGAGGATACGCAGTATTTT. The whole variable domain, filled in from reference TRBV19 and TRBJ2-3, reads DGGITQSPKYLFRKEGQNVTLSCEQNLNHDAMYWYRQDPGQGLRLIYYSQIVNDFQKGDIAEGYSVSREKKESFPLTVTSAQKNPTAFYLCASSLLSEDTQYFGPGTRLTVL.

The chain employs TRBV5-1 and TRBJ1-1, with D possibly TRBD1 on 6 matching bases. The CDR3 has 15 amino acids. V was clipped by 4 bases and J by 5 bases, with 18 bases between them. CDR1 is SGHRS and CDR2 is YFSETQ in the germline V gene. The CDR3 DNA sequence: TGCGCCAGCAGCACTGAGACAGGCAGAGAGACTGAAGCTTTCTTT. Residues: CASSTETGRETEAFF.

The V call is TRBV11-2, the J call TRBJ2-7; 7 bases map to TRBD1. V was pared by 3 bases and J by 1 base, with 9 bases of the junction left unmatched. Germline V gene data show CDR1 as SGHAT and CDR2 as FQNNGV. The CDR3 is 16 residues long. The CDR3 protein is CASSFEPGQISYEQYF. DNA of the CDR3: TGTGCCAGCAGCTTCGAACCGGGACAGATTTCCTACGAGCAGTACTTC.

This chain connects TRBV5-8 to TRBJ2-1; 7 nucleotides agree with TRBD2. CDR1 SGHTS and CDR2 YDEGEE come from the germline V gene. There are 17 residues in the CDR3. The V and J ends lost 1 base and 0 bases, in that order; junction bases with no gene match: 7. For the CDR3, the DNA is TGTGCCAGCAGCTTGAGTGGGCTAGCGGCCTCCTACAATGAGCAGTTCTTC. Translating it yields CASSLSGLAASYNEQFF.

This clone was seen a single time. The gene calls are TRBV21-1 and TRBJ2-6; the table's TRBD2 call for D was not verified on the DNA. TRBV21-1 is recorded as a pseudogene. The CDR3 sequence is 16 residues long. The CDR3 spells CASSKAAPTGANVLTF. The CDR3 nucleotides are TGTGCCAGCAGCAAAGCCGCCCCTACTGGGGCCAACGTCCTGACTTTC.

This clone was seen a single time. The J gene is TRBJ1-3, the V gene TRBV28; D ambiguous. The ends were cut back, 5 bases at V and 2 bases at J, with 13 bases in the middle. Germline V gene data show CDR1 as MDHEN and CDR2 as SYDVKM. This CDR3 is 15 amino acids long. CDR3 amino acids: CASSPNMSPGNTIYF. CDR3 coding DNA: TGTGCCAGCAGTCCGAATATGAGCCCTGGAAACACCATATATTTT.

The chain is built from TRBV2 and TRBJ2-5; weak D call: TRBD1 (5 bases). CDR1 and CDR2 from the germline V gene are SNHLY and FYNNEI. V lost 9 bases to trimming and J lost 3 bases, with 5 bases between them. The length of the CDR3 is 10 residues. The CDR3 nucleotides are TGTGCCAGAGGGGAAGAGACCCAGTACTTC. Protein: CARGEETQYF.